The clone carrying this TCR beta chain was found a few times. These data are taken from a study of cytomegalovirus exposure and HLA in healthy donors. Using immunoSEQ multiplex PCR, the repertoire was profiled, and TCRdb retains in-frame clones only, with some absent. Of 250,000 to 400,000 clones in the sample, 88% are singletons; the top ten hold roughly 0.96%. This receptor was obtained from a man aged 25-40 years in good health and CMV-seronegative. The source material was PBMCs.

CDR3 DNA: TGTGCCAGCATGTCGTCACTCTCTAACTATGGCTACACCTTC. It specifies CASMSSLSNYGYTF. The rearrangement uses TRBV2 and TRBJ1-2; D ambiguous. This CDR3 contains 14 residues. Looked up from germline, CDR1 is SNHLY and CDR2 is FYNNEI. V lost 7 bases and J lost 0, with 12 bases in between.